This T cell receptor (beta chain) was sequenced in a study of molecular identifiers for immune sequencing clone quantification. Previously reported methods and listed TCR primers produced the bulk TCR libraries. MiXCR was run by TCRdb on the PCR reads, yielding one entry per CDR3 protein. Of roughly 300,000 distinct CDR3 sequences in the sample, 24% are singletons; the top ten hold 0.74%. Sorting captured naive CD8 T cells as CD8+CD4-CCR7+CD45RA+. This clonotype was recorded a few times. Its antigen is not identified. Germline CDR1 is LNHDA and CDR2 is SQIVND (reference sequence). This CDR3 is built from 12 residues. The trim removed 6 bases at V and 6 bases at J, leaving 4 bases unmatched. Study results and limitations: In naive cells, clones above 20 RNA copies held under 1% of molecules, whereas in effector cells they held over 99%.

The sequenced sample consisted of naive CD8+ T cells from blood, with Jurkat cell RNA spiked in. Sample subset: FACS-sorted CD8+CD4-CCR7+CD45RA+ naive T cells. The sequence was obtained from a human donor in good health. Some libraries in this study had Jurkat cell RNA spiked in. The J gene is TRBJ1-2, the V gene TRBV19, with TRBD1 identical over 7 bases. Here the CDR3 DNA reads TGTGCCAGTAGGACAGGGCCCCATGGCTACACCTTC. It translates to CASRTGPHGYTF.